This TCR beta chain was sequenced during a study of Ad26.COV2.S vaccination and SARS-CoV-2 variants. Overall study findings and caveats: It was vaccine recipients, not placebo recipients, who had the higher spike-specific TCR breadth.

V dropped 6 bases and J dropped 5; count of bases not matched to a gene: 4. The CDR3 is made up of 15 amino acids. Germline loops: CDR1 LNHNV, CDR2 YYDKDF (reference sequence). Treatment described: some 20 received Ad26.COV2.S at low or high dose, single or two shots; 5 received placebo; per-sample allocation not given. On day 63 after the first injection, vaccine and placebo recipients gave samples. Regarding this clone: What it binds is not known.

This table comes from immunoSEQ multiplex PCR, and its TCRdb copy is limited to in-frame clones, with some not included. Of over 200,000 clones in the sample, 70% to 90% were seen once. The rearrangement joins TRBV15 to TRBJ2-1; 13 positions match TRBD2. The receptor comes from a person between 18 and 60 years old who received the Ad26.COV2.S COVID-19 vaccine or a placebo. The specimen was peripheral blood, collected in a trial of Ad26.COV2.S vaccine versus placebo. The CDR3 bases are TGTGCCACCAGTCCGGGACTAGCGGGGCACAATGAGCAGTTCTTC. Its translation: CATSPGLAGHNEQFF.